The 3 T cell receptor beta chains below come from one sample, sequenced in a study of glioma-infiltrating T cells. Amplification of TCR alpha and beta CDR3 regions from RNA used iRepertoire nested multiplex PCR. TCRdb processed the multiplex PCR reads anew with MiXCR; each CDR3 protein has one entry. Of a few hundred thousand distinct CDR3 sequences listed, 41% were seen once; the top ten hold 12%. The sample was glioma tissue, nonneoplastic brain tissue, or PBMCs (not recorded which). The source of these receptors is a human donor with low-grade glioma or glioblastoma, undergoing nonglioma brain surgery, or in good health (not recorded which).

J is TRBJ2-1 and V is TRBV6-4; TRBD2 matches at 11 bases. Germline loops: CDR1 MRHNA, CDR2 SNTAGT. This CDR3 is built from 16 residues. After removal of 5 bases from V and 3 bases from J, the junction contained 6 bases not matched to a gene. This chain's CDR3 is CASSNTGTSGYNEQFF. CDR3 sequence (DNA): TGTGCCAGCAGTAATACCGGGACTAGCGGCTACAATGAGCAGTTCTTC.

This sequence joins TRBV12-3 or TRBV12-4 and TRBJ2-7; D gene ambiguous. This CDR3 has 12 amino acids. Trimming shortened V by 6 bases and J by 6 bases, and 12 bases separated the two germline ends. The DNA for the CDR3 is TGTGCCAGCAGCCCGAACGGCGGCGAGCAGTACTTC. This encodes CASSPNGGEQYF.

This sequence joins TRBV28 and TRBJ1-5; TRBD1 matches at 9 bases. Trimming removed 6 bases from V and 5 bases from J; junction bases left unmatched: 14. This CDR3 region has 17 residues. Germline CDR1 and CDR2: MDHEN and SYDVKM. DNA for the CDR3: TGTGCCAGCAGCAAAGATCCCGTTGGACAGGGGTATCAGCCCCAGCATTTT. Amino acid sequence: CASSKDPVGQGYQPQHF.